What follows is one TCR beta chain and its context. There is no known antigen for this receptor. Base quality data are lacking; no much larger clone is found one base away. The library was obtained by the immunoSEQ multiplex PCR assay. To provide template for TCR sequencing, every sample had RNA extracted and reverse transcribed into cDNA. SuperScript III was used to make first-strand cDNA, primed with a 2:1 mix of oligo-dT and random hexamers. A synthetic immune receptor repertoire was used to measure amplification bias, and any remaining bias was corrected computationally. Concerning the study's data processing: After raw reads were preprocessed to remove errors, the CDR3 was defined following IMGT conventions as running from the conserved cysteine to phenylalanine. Clonality was calculated as 1 minus Shannon entropy normalized by log2 of the number of productive unique TCRs. Scalp TCRbeta sequences were cross-referenced with sorted blood CD4 and CD8 repertoires so that the CD4 or CD8 identity of scalp clones could be inferred. TCRdb re-hosts the immuneACCESS table, in-frame sequences only. Its copies lack some clones; in the studies checked, an unresolved V gene accounts for under half of them, and the cause for the rest is not known. Clonal size and the V and J genes are those of that table, whereas D and trimming came from the DNA. The sample includes around 180,000 clones, with more than 55% observed a single time. The ten largest account for approximately 1.3% of the sample.

The data were obtained in a study of CD8+ T cells in alopecia areata (dated by TCRdb to the late 2010s). The study in broad terms: Treated patients were enrolled in an open-label pilot trial of oral tofacitinib, 5 to 10 mg twice daily, for moderate-to-severe alopecia areata. Tofacitinib was administered for 6 to 18 months, and 6 months of follow-up off drug were then conducted to assess delayed response and recurrence. For the treated patients, the SALT score, which quantifies what percentage of scalp surface area is affected, served as the measure of disease severity. To study T cell clonal expansion in alopecia areata, the researchers applied high-throughput TCRbeta sequencing to both the C3H/HeJ mouse model and human patients. Human TCRbeta sequencing covered scalp tissue and sorted CD4+ and CD8+ peripheral blood T cells from patchy and totalis/universalis alopecia areata patients and healthy controls. Patients on tofacitinib were biopsied at baseline and after 4 and 24 weeks of treatment, and several of the patients also had a later scalp biopsy. Scalp clonality was compared among normal scalp (n=4), patchy alopecia areata scalp (n=8), and alopecia totalis/universalis scalp (n=8). RNA came from the PAXgene miRNA kit for fixed scalp, the miRNeasy kit for PBMCs, and the RNeasy kit for mouse skin. TCRbeta CDR3 regions were amplified by immunoSEQ multiplex PCR using 35 Vbeta forward and 13 Jbeta reverse primers.

For CDR1 and CDR2, the germline V gene lists KGHSY and FQNENV. V is reduced by 4 bases and J by 5 bases, leaving a spacing of 11 bases between them. The CDR3 numbers 13 residues from cysteine through phenylalanine. Solely the CDR3 DNA is kept, with 39 bases framed from the first base. Paper-wide results and their limitations: Scalp clonality and the number of expanded CD8+ clones among the top 100 scalp clones were significantly decreased by tofacitinib. TCR sequences shared between patients were less clear than in mice, possibly partly because of HLA diversity in the patient population. Scalp TCR repertoire analysis is complicated because resident alphabeta T cells in normal human skin are also sequenced, whereas mouse skin is dominated by gammadelta T cells. Because the treated cohort was small and had just a single nonresponder, larger studies are needed to establish links between baseline CD8+ expansion and response. Higher clonality and more expanded CD8+ clones were observed in lesional scalp than in normal scalp, particularly in alopecia totalis/universalis, a finding suggestive of antigenic drive. Many expanded lesional clones persisted in scalp and blood during tofacitinib treatment, which may partly explain relapse after stopping treatment.

This sample's treatment or condition label indicates: oral pan-JAK inhibitor, 5-10 mg twice daily. Peripheral blood and lesional scalp punch biopsies were obtained from patients with alopecia areata. PBMCs were isolated by density centrifugation and stained for CD3, CD4 and CD8, and CD4+ and CD8+ T cells were sorted on a FACSAria. Here the chain combines TRBV16 and TRBJ1-2; a weak D assignment points to TRBD1 (5 bases agree). The receptor was derived from a human donor with alopecia areata. This material consisted of CD4+ T cells sorted from blood, taken around week 47, from a patient treated with tofacitinib. The DNA is as follows: TGTGCCAGCAGCCCCGGGACGGGTTATGGCTACACCTTC. Translated, this gives CASSPGTGYGYTF.